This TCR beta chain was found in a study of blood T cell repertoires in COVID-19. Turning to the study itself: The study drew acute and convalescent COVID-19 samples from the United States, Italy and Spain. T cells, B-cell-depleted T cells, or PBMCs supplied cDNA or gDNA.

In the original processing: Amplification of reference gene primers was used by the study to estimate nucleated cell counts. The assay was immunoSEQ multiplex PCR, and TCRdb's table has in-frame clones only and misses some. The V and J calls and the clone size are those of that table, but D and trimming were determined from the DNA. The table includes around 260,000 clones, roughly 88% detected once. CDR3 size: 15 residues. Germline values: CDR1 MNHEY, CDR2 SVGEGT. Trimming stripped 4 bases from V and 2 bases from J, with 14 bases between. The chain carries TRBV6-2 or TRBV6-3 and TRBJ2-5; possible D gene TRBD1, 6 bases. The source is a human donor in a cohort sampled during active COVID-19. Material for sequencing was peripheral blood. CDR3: CASSSQGQRQETQYF. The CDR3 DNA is TGTGCCAGCAGTTCCCAAGGACAGCGACAAGAGACCCAGTACTTC.